Each of the 14 T cell receptor beta chains below was sequenced from the same sample in a study of HIV-infected patients and healthy controls. Each CDR3 protein gets one entry after TCRdb re-called the 5' RACE reads with MiXCR. The sample has over 15,000 distinct CDR3 sequences, around 15% seen once; the top ten hold around 24%. The material sequenced was CD8+ T cells from blood. These receptors all come from a human donor in good health.

The sample holds many counts of this clonotype. The chain couples TRBV5-6 to TRBJ2-1, with TRBD1 matching 9 bases. The V segment lost 3 bases and the J segment 0 bases; nucleotides outside the gene matches: 7. The CDR3 runs to 17 residues. Germline V gene data show CDR1 as SGHDT and CDR2 as YYEEEE. Here the CDR3 reads CASSSETGGISYNEQFF. As DNA, the CDR3 is TGTGCCAGCAGCTCTGAGACAGGGGGGATCTCCTACAATGAGCAGTTCTTC.

The rearrangement links TRBV2 to TRBJ2-3, with 9 bases lining up with TRBD2. V gave up 4 bases and J gave up 3 bases; unmatched junction bases: 2. The V gene's germline CDR1 is SNHLY and CDR2 FYNNEI. CDR3 length: 14 residues. The CDR3 DNA is TGTGCCAGCAGTGGCGGACTAGCGACAGATACGCAGTATTTT. Translated, it gives CASSGGLATDTQYF.

This clonotype has ten or more counts. The chain couples TRBV20-1 to TRBJ1-1; TRBD1 might be the D (5 bases). The CDR3 sequence is 16 residues long. Between the trimmed V and J ends, which lost 1 base and 3 bases, there was a span of 18 bases. Germline V gives CDR1 DFQATT, CDR2 SNEGSKA (reference sequence). The CDR3 region is CSARGDAGTWDTEAFF. Written as DNA, the CDR3 is TGCAGTGCTAGAGGGGATGCGGGGACTTGGGACACTGAAGCTTTCTTT.

This clonotype was observed at least ten times. CDR3 nucleotide sequence: TGTGCCAGCAGCGCCGGGAACACTGAAGCTTTCTTT. It specifies CASSAGNTEAFF. The V gene is TRBV9, the J gene TRBJ1-1; D is unclear. This CDR3 contains 12 residues. V lost 3 bases, J lost 1 base, and 4 bases lay in between. Germline values: CDR1 SGDLS, CDR2 YYNGEE.

This clonotype was recorded many times. The chain combines TRBV4-3 with TRBJ2-7; TRBD1 or TRBD2 may be the D gene (6 bases each). Germline CDR1 LGHNA, CDR2 YSLEER. Trimming left V 0 bases short and J 3 bases short, with 18 bases between. The CDR3 runs 17 residues. CDR3 in DNA: TGCGCCAGCAGCCAAGATTTGGGGGGCCGGAGGGACTACGAGCAGTACTTC. The encoded protein is CASSQDLGGRRDYEQYF.

This clonotype was seen ten or more times. V usage is TRBV4-3 and J usage is TRBJ1-3; D remains ambiguous. V lost 1 base and J lost 4, with 8 bases in between. In germline, CDR1 is LGHNA, CDR2 YSLEER. The CDR3 contains 14 residues. Here the CDR3 DNA reads TGCGCCAGCAGCCAAGGGGCAGGCGGAAACACCATATATTTT. This translates into CASSQGAGGNTIYF.

There are a few counts of this clonotype. The V call is TRBV7-7, the J call TRBJ2-5; no clear D. Germline V gene lookup returns CDR1 SSHAT and CDR2 FNYEAQ (reference sequence). This CDR3 has 16 residues. Deletions cut 1 base from V and 0 bases from J, with 12 bases between. CDR3 amino acids: CASSLGSPLYQETQYF. In DNA form, the CDR3 reads TGTGCCAGCAGCTTAGGTAGCCCATTATACCAAGAGACCCAGTACTTC.

The chain uses TRBV10-3 and TRBJ2-3; D unresolved. The germline CDR1 and CDR2 sequences are ENHRY and SYGVKD. CDR3 length: 15 amino acids. The germline V and J ends were trimmed by 0 bases and 2 bases, with 9 bases remaining between them. This CDR3 is CAISESTEVTDTQYF. The CDR3 DNA reads as TGTGCCATCAGTGAGTCCACAGAGGTCACAGATACGCAGTATTTT.

This clonotype was recorded at least ten times. The chain couples TRBV12-3 or TRBV12-4 to TRBJ2-1; D is unresolved. Trimming cost V 6 bases and J 12 bases, with 12 bases left between them. This CDR3 contains 11 residues. CDR3 protein: CASSYSDGQFF. DNA of the CDR3: TGTGCCAGCAGCTATAGTGATGGGCAGTTCTTC.

Many counts were recorded for this clonotype. The gene calls are TRBV20-1 and TRBJ2-5; 8 nucleotides align to TRBD2. Trimming removed 5 bases from V and 0 bases from J; junction bases left unmatched: 5. This CDR3 spans 14 amino acids. Germline assignment: CDR1 DFQATT and CDR2 SNEGSKA (reference sequence). CDR3 region: CSARSGGNQETQYF. The CDR3 nucleotides are TGCAGTGCTCGGAGCGGGGGAAACCAAGAGACCCAGTACTTC.

This clonotype was detected ten times or more. The chain employs TRBV9 and TRBJ2-1; 7 bases line up with TRBD2. This CDR3 comprises 17 residues. V gave up 3 bases and J gave up 1 base; unmatched junction bases: 10. Germline assignment: CDR1 SGDLS and CDR2 YYNGEE. The CDR3 loop is CASSGGSGGGSYNEQFF. Here the CDR3 DNA reads TGTGCCAGCAGCGGGGGGTCCGGCGGGGGATCCTACAATGAGCAGTTCTTC. Full variable domain (missing parts from reference TRBV9 and TRBJ2-1): DSGVTQTPKHLITATGQRVTLRCSPRSGDLSVYWYQQSLDQGLQFLIQYYNGEERAKGNILERFSAQQFPDLHSELNLSSLELGDSALYFCASSGGSGGGSYNEQFFGPGTRLTVL.

This clonotype appeared many times. The chain carries TRBV6-5 and TRBJ2-5; D gene unclear. The CDR3 has 13 amino acids. Trimming removed 2 bases from V and 0 bases from J, with 4 bases in between. Looked up from germline, CDR1 is MNHEY and CDR2 is SVGAGI. The CDR3 sequence: CASSYGNQETQYF. CDR3 DNA: TGTGCCAGCAGTTACGGCAACCAAGAGACCCAGTACTTC.

The V and J genes are TRBV9 and TRBJ2-5; 8 nucleotides align to TRBD1. Germline CDR1 SGDLS, CDR2 YYNGEE. The V and J ends lost 2 bases and 1 base, in that order; junction bases with no gene match: 4. The CDR3 is 15 amino acids. CDR3 in amino acids: CASSVDGTGQETQYF. Here the CDR3 DNA reads TGTGCCAGCAGCGTCGACGGGACAGGCCAAGAGACCCAGTACTTC.

The chain is built from TRBV6-2 or TRBV6-3 and TRBJ2-3; the D call may be TRBD1 or TRBD2 (5 bases each). Trimming left V 10 bases short and J 1 base short, with 21 bases between. The germline V gene has CDR1 MNHEY and CDR2 SVGEGT. CDR3 length: 16 residues. The DNA of the CDR3 is TGTGCCATCCAGGGACCCCGGACCGGGGGCACAGATACGCAGTATTTT. Translation gives CAIQGPRTGGTDTQYF.